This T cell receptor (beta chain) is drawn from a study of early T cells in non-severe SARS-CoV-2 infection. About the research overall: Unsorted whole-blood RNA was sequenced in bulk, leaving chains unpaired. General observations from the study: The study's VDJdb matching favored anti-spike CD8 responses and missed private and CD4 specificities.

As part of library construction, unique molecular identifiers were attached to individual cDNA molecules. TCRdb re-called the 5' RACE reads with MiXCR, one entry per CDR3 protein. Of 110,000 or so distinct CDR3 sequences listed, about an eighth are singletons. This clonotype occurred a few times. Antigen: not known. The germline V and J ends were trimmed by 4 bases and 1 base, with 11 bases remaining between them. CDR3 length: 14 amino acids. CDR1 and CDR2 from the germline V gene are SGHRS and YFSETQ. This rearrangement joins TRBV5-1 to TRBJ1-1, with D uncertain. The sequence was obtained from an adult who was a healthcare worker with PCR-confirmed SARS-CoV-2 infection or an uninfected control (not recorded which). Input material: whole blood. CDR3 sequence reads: CASSLLASNTEAFF. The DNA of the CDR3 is TGCGCCAGCAGCCTCCTTGCCTCGAACACTGAAGCTTTCTTT.